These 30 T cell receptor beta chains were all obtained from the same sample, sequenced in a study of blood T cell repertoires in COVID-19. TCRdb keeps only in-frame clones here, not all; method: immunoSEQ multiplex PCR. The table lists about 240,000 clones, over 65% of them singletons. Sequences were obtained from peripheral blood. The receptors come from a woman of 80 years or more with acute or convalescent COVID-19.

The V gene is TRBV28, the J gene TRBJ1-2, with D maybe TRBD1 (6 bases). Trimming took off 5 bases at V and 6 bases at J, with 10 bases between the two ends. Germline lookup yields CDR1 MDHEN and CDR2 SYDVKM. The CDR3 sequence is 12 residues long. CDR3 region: CASSPRTDGYTF. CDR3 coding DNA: TGTGCCAGCAGTCCCCGGACAGATGGCTACACCTTC.

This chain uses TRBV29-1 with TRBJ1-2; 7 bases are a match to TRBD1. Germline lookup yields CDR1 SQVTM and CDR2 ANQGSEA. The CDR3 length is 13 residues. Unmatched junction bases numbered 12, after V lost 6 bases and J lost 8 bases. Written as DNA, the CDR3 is TGCAGCGTGGCGGACAGGTCCTTGGGAGGCTACACCTTC. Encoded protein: CSVADRSLGGYTF.

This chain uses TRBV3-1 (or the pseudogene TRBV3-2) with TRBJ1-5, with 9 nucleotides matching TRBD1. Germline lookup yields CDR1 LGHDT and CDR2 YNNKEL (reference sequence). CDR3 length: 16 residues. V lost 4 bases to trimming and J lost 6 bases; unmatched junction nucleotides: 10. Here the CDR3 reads CASSRDYGTGSQPQHF. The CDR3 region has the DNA TGTGCCAGCAGCCGAGATTACGGGACAGGGAGTCAGCCCCAGCATTTT.

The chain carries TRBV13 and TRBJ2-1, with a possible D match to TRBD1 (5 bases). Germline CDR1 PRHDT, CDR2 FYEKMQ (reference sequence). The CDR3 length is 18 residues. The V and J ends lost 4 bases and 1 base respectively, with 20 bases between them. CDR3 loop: CASSSHDSQGGSYNEQFF. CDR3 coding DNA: TGTGCCAGCAGCTCACACGACTCCCAGGGTGGTTCCTACAATGAGCAGTTCTTC.

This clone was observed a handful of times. This chain's CDR3 is CASSLSGGAQDTQYF. The CDR3 region has the DNA TGTGCCAGCAGCCTTAGCGGGGGGGCCCAAGATACGCAGTATTTT. The chain employs TRBV7-2 and TRBJ2-3; 11 nucleotides match TRBD2. Germline CDR1 and CDR2: SGHTA and FQGNSA. The trim removed 5 bases at V and 5 bases at J, leaving 6 bases unmatched. The CDR3 has 15 amino acids.

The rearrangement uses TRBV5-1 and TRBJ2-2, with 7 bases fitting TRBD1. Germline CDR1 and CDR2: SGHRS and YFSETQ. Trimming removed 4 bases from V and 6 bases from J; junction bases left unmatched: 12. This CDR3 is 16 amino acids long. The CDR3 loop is CASSRGGGTEAGELFF. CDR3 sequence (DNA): TGCGCCAGCAGCCGGGGTGGTGGGACAGAGGCCGGGGAGCTGTTTTTT. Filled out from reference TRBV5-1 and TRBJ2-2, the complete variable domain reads KAGVTQTPRYLIKTRGQQVTLSCSPISGHRSVSWYQQTPGQGLQFLFEYFSETQRNKGNFPGRFSGRQFSNSRSEMNVSTLELGDSALYLCASSRGGGTEAGELFFGEGSRLTVL.

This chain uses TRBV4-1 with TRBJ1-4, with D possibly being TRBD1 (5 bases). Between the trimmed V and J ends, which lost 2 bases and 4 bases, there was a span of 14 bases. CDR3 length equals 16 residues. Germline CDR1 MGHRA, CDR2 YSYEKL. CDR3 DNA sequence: TGCGCCAGCAGCCAACTACGACAGACCTTTAATGAAAAACTGTTTTTT. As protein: CASSQLRQTFNEKLFF.

CDR3 protein: CASSPEWSGNTEAFF. The CDR3 DNA is TGTGCCAGCAGCCCAGAGTGGTCAGGGAACACTGAAGCTTTCTTT. The chain carries TRBV3-1 (or the pseudogene TRBV3-2) and TRBJ1-1; D is undetermined. Germline assignment: CDR1 LGHDT and CDR2 YNNKEL (reference sequence). V was cut by 4 bases and J by 1 base, with 13 bases left in between. The CDR3 loop spans 15 amino acids.

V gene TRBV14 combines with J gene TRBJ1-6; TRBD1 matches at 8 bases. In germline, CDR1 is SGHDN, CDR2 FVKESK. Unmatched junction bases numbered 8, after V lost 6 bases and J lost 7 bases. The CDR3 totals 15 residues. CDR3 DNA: TGTGCCAGCAGGGATCGACAGGGGCTAAATTCACCCCTCCACTTT. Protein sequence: CASRDRQGLNSPLHF.

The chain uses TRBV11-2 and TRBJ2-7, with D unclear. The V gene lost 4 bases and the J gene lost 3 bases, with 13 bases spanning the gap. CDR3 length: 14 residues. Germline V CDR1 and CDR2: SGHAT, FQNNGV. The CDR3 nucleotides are TGTGCCAGCAGCTCCGAGACTGGATACTACGAGCAGTACTTC. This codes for CASSSETGYYEQYF.

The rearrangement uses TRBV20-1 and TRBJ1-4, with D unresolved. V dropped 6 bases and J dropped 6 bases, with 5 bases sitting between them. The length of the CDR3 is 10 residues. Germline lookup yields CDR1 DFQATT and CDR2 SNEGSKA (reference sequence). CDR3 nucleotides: TGCAGTGCAGCGGATGAAAAACTGTTTTTT. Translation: CSAADEKLFF.

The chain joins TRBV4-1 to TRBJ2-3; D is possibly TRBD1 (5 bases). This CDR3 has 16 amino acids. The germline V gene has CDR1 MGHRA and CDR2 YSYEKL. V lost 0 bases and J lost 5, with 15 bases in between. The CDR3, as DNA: TGCGCCAGCAGCCAAGAAGGTCAGGGAATGCGAGATACGCAGTATTTT. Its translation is CASSQEGQGMRDTQYF.

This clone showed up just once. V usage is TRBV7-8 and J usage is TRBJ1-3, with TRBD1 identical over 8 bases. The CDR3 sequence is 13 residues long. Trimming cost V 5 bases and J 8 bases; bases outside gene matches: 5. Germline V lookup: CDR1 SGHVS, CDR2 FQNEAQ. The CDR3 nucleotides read TGTGCCAGCAGCCGGGACAGGCGGGACACCATATATTTT. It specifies CASSRDRRDTIYF. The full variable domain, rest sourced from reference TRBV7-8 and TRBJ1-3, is GAGVSQSPRYKVAKRGQDVALRCDPISGHVSLFWYQQALGQGPEFLTYFQNEAQLDKSGLPSDRFFAERPEGSVSTLKIQRTQQEDSAVYLCASSRDRRDTIYFGEGSWLTVV.

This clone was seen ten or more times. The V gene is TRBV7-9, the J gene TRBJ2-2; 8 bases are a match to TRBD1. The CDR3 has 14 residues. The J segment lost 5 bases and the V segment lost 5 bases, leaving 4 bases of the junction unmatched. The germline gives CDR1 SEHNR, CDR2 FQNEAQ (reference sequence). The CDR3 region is CASSHRGRTGELFF. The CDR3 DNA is TGTGCCAGCAGCCACAGGGGGAGGACCGGGGAGCTGTTTTTT.

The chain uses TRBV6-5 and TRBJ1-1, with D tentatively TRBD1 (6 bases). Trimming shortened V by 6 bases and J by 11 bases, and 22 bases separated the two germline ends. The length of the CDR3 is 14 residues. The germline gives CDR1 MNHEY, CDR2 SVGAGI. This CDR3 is CASSDDPWAGEAFF. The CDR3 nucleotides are TGTGCCAGCAGCGACGACCCGTGGGCAGGGGAGGCTTTCTTT.

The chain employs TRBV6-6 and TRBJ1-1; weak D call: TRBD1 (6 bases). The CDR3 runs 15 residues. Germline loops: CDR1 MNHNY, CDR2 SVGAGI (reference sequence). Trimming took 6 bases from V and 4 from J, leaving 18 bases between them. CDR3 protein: CASRPGRGGITEAFF. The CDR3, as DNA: TGTGCCAGCAGACCCGGGAGGGGGGGGATCACTGAAGCTTTCTTT.

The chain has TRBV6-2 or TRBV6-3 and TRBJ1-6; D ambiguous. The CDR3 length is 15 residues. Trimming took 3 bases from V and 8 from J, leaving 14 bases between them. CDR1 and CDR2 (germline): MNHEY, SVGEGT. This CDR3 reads CASSYRVHRDSPLHF. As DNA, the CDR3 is TGTGCCAGCAGTTATCGAGTACACCGGGATTCACCCCTCCACTTT.

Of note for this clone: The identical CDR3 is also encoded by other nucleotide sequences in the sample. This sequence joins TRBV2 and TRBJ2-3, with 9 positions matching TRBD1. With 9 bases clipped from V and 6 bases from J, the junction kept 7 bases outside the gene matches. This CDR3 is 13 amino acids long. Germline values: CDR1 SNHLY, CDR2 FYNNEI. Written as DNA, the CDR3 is TGTGCCAGTTCGGGACAGGGATCCGATACGCAGTATTTT. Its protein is CASSGQGSDTQYF. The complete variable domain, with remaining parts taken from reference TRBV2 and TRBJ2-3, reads EPEVTQTPSHQVTQMGQEVILRCVPISNHLYFYWYRQILGQKVEFLVSFYNNEISEKSEIFDDQFSVERPDGSNFTLKIRSTKLEDSAMYFCASSGQGSDTQYFGPGTRLTVL.

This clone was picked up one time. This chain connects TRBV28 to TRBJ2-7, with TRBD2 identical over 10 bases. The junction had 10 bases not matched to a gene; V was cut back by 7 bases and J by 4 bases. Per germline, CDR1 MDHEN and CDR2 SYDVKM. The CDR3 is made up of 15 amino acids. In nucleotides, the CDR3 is TGTGCCAGCACACCAGCGGGAGGGACGGGGTACGAGCAGTACTTC. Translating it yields CASTPAGGTGYEQYF.

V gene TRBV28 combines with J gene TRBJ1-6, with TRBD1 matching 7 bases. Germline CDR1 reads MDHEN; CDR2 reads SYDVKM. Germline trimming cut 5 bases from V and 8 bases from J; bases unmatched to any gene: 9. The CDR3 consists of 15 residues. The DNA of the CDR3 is TGTGCCAGCAGTCTTTACCCAGGGGGGTATTCACCCCTCCACTTT. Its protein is CASSLYPGGYSPLHF.

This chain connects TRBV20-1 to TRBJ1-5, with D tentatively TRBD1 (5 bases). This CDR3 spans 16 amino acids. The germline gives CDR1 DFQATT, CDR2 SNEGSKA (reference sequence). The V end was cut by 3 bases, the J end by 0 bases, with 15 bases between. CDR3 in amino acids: CSASTATAYSNQPQHF. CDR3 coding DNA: TGCAGTGCTAGTACCGCGACAGCATATAGCAATCAGCCCCAGCATTTT.

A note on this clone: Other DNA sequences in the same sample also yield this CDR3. CDR3 sequence reads: CASSPGVYGYTF. The CDR3 DNA follows: TGTGCCAGCAGCCCAGGGGTCTATGGCTACACCTTC. The chain is built from TRBV7-9 and TRBJ1-2, with D tentatively TRBD1 (6 bases). Trimming removed 5 bases at V and 4 bases at J, with 8 bases between. Per germline, CDR1 SEHNR and CDR2 FQNEAQ (reference sequence). This CDR3 spans 12 amino acids.

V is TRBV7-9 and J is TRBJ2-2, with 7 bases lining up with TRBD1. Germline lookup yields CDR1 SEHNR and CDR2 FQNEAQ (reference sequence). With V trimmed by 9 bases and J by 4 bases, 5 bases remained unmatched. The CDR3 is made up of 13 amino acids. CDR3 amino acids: CASQGDGTGELFF. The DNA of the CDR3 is TGTGCCAGTCAGGGGGACGGCACCGGGGAGCTGTTTTTT.

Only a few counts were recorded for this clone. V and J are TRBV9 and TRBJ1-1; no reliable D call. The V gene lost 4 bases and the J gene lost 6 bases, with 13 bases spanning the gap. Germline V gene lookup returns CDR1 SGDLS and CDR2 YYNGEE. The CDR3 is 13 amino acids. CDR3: CASSRAGSPEAFF. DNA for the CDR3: TGTGCCAGCAGCCGCGCGGGGAGCCCTGAAGCTTTCTTT.

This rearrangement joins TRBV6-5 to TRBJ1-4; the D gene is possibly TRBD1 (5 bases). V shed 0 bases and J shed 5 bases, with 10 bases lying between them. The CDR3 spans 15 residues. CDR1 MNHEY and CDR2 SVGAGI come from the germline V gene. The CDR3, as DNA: TGTGCCAGCAGTTACTCGGGACTTCGAAATGAAAAACTGTTTTTT. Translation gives CASSYSGLRNEKLFF.

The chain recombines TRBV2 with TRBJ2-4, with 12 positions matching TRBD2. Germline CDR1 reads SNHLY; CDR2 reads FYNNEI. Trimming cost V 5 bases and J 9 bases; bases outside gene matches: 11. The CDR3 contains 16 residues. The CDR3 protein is CASSSLAGGPSVIQYF. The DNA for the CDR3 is TGTGCCAGCAGTTCCCTAGCGGGAGGGCCGTCAGTCATTCAGTACTTC.

CDR3 sequence (DNA): TGTGCCAGCAGTCCGGGACAGTCTAGATCACCCCTCCACTTT. Encoded protein: CASSPGQSRSPLHF. The chain recombines TRBV3-1 (or the pseudogene TRBV3-2) with TRBJ1-6, with TRBD1 identical over 7 bases. Germline loops: CDR1 LGHDT, CDR2 YNNKEL (reference sequence). The CDR3 totals 14 residues. After removal of 6 bases from V and 10 bases from J, the junction contained 9 bases not matched to a gene.

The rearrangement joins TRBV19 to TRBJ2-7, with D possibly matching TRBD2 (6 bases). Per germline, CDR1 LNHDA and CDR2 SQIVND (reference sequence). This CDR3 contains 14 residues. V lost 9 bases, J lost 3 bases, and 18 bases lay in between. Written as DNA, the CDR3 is TGTGCCAGCAGCCCTGGGGAGGTGAACTACGAGCAGTACTTC. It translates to CASSPGEVNYEQYF.

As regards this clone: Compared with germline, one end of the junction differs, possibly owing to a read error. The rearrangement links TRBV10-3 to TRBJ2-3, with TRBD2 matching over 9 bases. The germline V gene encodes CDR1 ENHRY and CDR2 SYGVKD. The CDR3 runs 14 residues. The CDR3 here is CATSIAGGTDTQYF. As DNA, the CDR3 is TGTGCCACCAGTATAGCGGGAGGCACAGATACGCAGTATTTT.

The CDR3 sequence is CASSQSLSTGANVLTF. Here the CDR3 DNA reads TGCGCCAGCAGCCAGTCGCTGAGTACTGGGGCCAACGTCCTGACTTTC. The chain employs TRBV4-1 and TRBJ2-6; the D is unclear. V shed 3 bases and J shed 2 bases, with 11 bases lying between them. The germline gives CDR1 MGHRA, CDR2 YSYEKL. The length of the CDR3 is 16 residues.